This entry describes one TCR beta chain. The CDR3 spans 14 residues. The germline V gene encodes CDR1 MRHNA and CDR2 SNTAGT. V was clipped by 5 bases and J by 2 bases, with 12 bases between them. This sample stems from a study of graft-versus-host responses after intestinal transplantation. Across the whole study: Multivisceral, liver-intestinal, or isolated intestinal grafts were transplanted into recipients.

Clones were read by immunoSEQ multiplex PCR, and TCRdb kept only the in-frame ones, dropping some. The sample carries about 6,800 clones, 20% to 30% recorded once. The TCR comes from a human patient who received an intestinal transplant. The source was alloreactive CD4+ T cells from a mixed lymphocyte reaction culture, collected before intestinal transplant. Subset given: CFSE-low proliferating T cells sorted from roughly six-day pre-transplant mixed lymphocyte reaction (GvH or HvG direction). The chain links TRBV6-4 to TRBJ1-2; D not certain. The CDR3: CASSRMVGNYGYTF. In nucleotides, the CDR3 is TGTGCCAGCAGTCGTATGGTTGGGAACTATGGCTACACCTTC.